The T cell receptor beta chain described here comes from a study of CD8 T cells in ankylosing spondylitis. In TCRdb, the 5' RACE reads were re-called with MiXCR into one record per CDR3 protein. The sample shows 180,000 or so distinct CDR3 sequences, roughly 10% of them seen only once. The origin of this receptor is a male donor with ankylosing spondylitis or in good health (not recorded which). Sequencing input: blood, either unsorted or a sorted T cell fraction (not recorded which).

CDR3 nucleotides: TGTGCCAGCTCGGGATCTAGCGGGGTCCTTGTGCAGTATTTT. This codes for CASSGSSGVLVQYF. The rearrangement uses TRBV28 and TRBJ2-3; TRBD2 matches 9 bases. This CDR3 spans 14 amino acids. Trimming at V came to 8 bases and at J to 11 bases, leaving 14 bases not matched to a gene. CDR1 is MDHEN and CDR2 is SYDVKM in the germline V gene. The entire variable domain, with the rest obtained from reference TRBV28 and TRBJ2-3, is as follows: DVKVTQSSRYLVKRTGEKVFLECVQDMDHENMFWYRQDPGLGLRLIYFSYDVKMKEKGDIPEGYSVSREKKERFSLILESASTNQTSMYLCASSGSSGVLVQYFGPGTRLTVL.